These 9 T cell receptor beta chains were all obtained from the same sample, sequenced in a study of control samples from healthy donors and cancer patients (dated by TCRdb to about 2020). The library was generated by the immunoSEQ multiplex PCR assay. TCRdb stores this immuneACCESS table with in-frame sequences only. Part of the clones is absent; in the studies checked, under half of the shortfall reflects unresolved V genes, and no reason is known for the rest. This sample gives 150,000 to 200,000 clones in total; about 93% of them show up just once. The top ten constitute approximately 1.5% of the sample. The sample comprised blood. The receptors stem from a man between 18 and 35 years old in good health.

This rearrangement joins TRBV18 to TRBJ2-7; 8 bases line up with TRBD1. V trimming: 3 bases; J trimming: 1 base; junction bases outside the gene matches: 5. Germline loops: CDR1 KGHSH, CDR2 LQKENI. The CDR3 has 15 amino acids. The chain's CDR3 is CASSPGQAKSYEQYF. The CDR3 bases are TGTGCCAGCTCACCGGGACAGGCCAAGTCCTACGAGCAGTACTTC.

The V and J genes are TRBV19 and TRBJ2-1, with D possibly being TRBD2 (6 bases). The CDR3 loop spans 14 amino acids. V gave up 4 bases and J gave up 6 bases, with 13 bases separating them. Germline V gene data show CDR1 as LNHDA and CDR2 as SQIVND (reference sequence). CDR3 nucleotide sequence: TGTGCCAGTAGTAGGAGGGAATGGGTCAATGAGCAGTTCTTC. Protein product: CASSRREWVNEQFF. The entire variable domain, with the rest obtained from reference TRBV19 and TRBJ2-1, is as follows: DGGITQSPKYLFRKEGQNVTLSCEQNLNHDAMYWYRQDPGQGLRLIYYSQIVNDFQKGDIAEGYSVSREKKESFPLTVTSAQKNPTAFYLCASSRREWVNEQFFGPGTRLTVL.

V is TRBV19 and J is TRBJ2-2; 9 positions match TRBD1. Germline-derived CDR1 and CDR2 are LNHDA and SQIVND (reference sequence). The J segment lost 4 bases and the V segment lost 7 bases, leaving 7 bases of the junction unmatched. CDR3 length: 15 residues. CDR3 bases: TGTGCCAGTACCTTGACAGGGGGAAGCACCGGGGAGCTGTTTTTT. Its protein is CASTLTGGSTGELFF. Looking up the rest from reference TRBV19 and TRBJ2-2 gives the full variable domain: DGGITQSPKYLFRKEGQNVTLSCEQNLNHDAMYWYRQDPGQGLRLIYYSQIVNDFQKGDIAEGYSVSREKKESFPLTVTSAQKNPTAFYLCASTLTGGSTGELFFGEGSRLTVL.

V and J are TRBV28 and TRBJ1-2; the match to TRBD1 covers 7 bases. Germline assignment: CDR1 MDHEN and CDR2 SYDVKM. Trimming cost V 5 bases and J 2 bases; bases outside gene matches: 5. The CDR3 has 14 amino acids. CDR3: CASSPGTANYGYTF. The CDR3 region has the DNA TGTGCCAGCAGTCCGGGGACAGCGAACTATGGCTACACCTTC.

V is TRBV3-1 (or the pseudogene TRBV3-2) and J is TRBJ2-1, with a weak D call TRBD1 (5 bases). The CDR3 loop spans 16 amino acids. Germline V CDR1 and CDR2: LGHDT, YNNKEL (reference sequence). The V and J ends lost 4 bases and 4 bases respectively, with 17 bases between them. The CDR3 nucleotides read TGTGCCAGCAGCCTCTCACATAGAGACAGTTACAATGAGCAGTTCTTC. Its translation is CASSLSHRDSYNEQFF.

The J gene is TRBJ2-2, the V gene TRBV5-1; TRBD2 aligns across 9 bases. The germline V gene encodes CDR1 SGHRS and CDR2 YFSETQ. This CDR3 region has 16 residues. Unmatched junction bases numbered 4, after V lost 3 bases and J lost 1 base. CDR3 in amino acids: CASSWLAGQNTGELFF. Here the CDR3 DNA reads TGCGCCAGCAGCTGGCTAGCGGGGCAGAACACCGGGGAGCTGTTTTTT. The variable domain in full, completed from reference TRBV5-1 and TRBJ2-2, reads KAGVTQTPRYLIKTRGQQVTLSCSPISGHRSVSWYQQTPGQGLQFLFEYFSETQRNKGNFPGRFSGRQFSNSRSEMNVSTLELGDSALYLCASSWLAGQNTGELFFGEGSRLTVL.

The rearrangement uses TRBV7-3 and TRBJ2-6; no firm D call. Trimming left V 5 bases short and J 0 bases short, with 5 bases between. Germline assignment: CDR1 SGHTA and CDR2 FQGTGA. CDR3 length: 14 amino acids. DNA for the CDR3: TGTGCCAGCAGCGCGAACTCTGGGGCCAACGTCCTGACTTTC. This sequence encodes CASSANSGANVLTF.

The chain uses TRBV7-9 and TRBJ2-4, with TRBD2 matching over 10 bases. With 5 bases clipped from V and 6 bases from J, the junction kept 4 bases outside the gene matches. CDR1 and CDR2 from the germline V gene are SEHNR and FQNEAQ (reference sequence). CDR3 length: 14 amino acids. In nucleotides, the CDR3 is TGTGCCAGCAGCGCTCTAGCGGGGGTAAACATTCAGTACTTC. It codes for CASSALAGVNIQYF.

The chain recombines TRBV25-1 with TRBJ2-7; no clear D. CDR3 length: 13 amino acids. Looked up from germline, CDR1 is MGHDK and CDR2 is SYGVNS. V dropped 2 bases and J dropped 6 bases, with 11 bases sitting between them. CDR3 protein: CASSERDVGEQYF. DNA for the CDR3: TGTGCCAGCAGTGAACGAGACGTTGGCGAGCAGTACTTC.